What follows are 16 T cell receptor beta chains derived from one specimen sequenced in a study of blood T cell repertoires in COVID-19. The assay was immunoSEQ multiplex PCR, and TCRdb's table has in-frame clones only and misses some. Of about 240,000 clones in the sample, roughly 86% were seen once. Sequencing used peripheral blood. The receptor set was obtained from a woman between 45 and 65 years old with COVID-19, enrolled during active disease.

The chain employs TRBV6-5 and TRBJ1-5, with 10 bases lining up with TRBD1. Unmatched junction bases numbered 6, after V lost 6 bases and J lost 4 bases. The germline V gene encodes CDR1 MNHEY and CDR2 SVGAGI. The CDR3 is 15 amino acids. The CDR3 DNA reads as TGTGCCAGCAGCGCCGGGACAGGGGCGAATCAGCCCCAGCATTTT. Its protein is CASSAGTGANQPQHF.

V gene TRBV9 combines with J gene TRBJ2-3; 10 positions agree with TRBD2. This CDR3 has 16 residues. CDR1 and CDR2 (germline): SGDLS, YYNGEE. V was pared by 4 bases and J by 4 bases, with 9 bases of the junction left unmatched. Here the CDR3 reads CASSSGQRGGADTQYF. CDR3 DNA: TGTGCCAGCAGCTCAGGTCAGCGGGGGGGAGCAGATACGCAGTATTTT.

The genes are TRBV12-5 and TRBJ1-5; TRBD1 is a possible D gene (5 bases). CDR1 and CDR2 from the germline V gene are LGHNT and FRNRAP. This CDR3 comprises 14 residues. Trimming took off 5 bases at V and 5 bases at J, with 13 bases between the two ends. DNA for the CDR3: TGTGCTAGTGGTGGGCAGGGTAACCATCAGCCCCAGCATTTT. Its protein product is CASGGQGNHQPQHF.

The rearrangement uses TRBV6-2 or TRBV6-3 and TRBJ1-2; no firm D call. This CDR3 contains 12 residues. Between the trimmed V and J ends, which lost 5 bases and 7 bases, there was a span of 11 bases. The germline gives CDR1 MNHEY, CDR2 SVGEGT. The CDR3 sequence: CASSRNMAGYTF. The CDR3 DNA sequence: TGTGCCAGCAGTCGTAACATGGCTGGCTACACCTTC.

This sequence joins TRBV4-2 and TRBJ2-7; 7 positions match TRBD1. Germline CDR1 and CDR2: LGHNA and YNFKEQ. V was clipped by 4 bases and J by 5 bases; unmatched bases: 8. This CDR3 region has 14 residues. CDR3 residues: CASSLGTDQDEQYF. CDR3 in DNA: TGTGCCAGCAGCCTCGGGACAGATCAAGACGAGCAGTACTTC.

This chain connects TRBV30 to TRBJ2-5; no definite D call. The CDR3 runs to 13 residues. Per germline, CDR1 GTSNPN and CDR2 SVGIG (reference sequence). The ends were cut back, 4 bases at V and 3 bases at J, with 12 bases in the middle. CDR3 sequence reads: CAWTTVPKETQYF. The CDR3 DNA sequence: TGTGCCTGGACGACTGTCCCGAAAGAGACCCAGTACTTC.

The V and J genes are TRBV24-1 and TRBJ2-3; 11 nucleotides line up with TRBD1. The CDR3 loop spans 14 amino acids. V gave up 8 bases and J gave up 3 bases; unmatched junction bases: 3. Germline V gives CDR1 KGHDR, CDR2 SFDVKD. The CDR3 region is CATTGTGGTDTQYF. The CDR3, as DNA: TGTGCCACCACGGGGACAGGGGGTACAGATACGCAGTATTTT.

The chain joins TRBV7-2 to TRBJ2-3, with 7 positions matching TRBD1. V was pared by 1 base and J by 3 bases, with 7 bases of the junction left unmatched. The CDR3 spans 16 residues. The germline V gene encodes CDR1 SGHTA and CDR2 FQGNSA. The CDR3 DNA reads TGTGCCAGCAGCTTAGATGACAGGGTATTAACAGATACGCAGTATTTT. This codes for CASSLDDRVLTDTQYF.

This chain joins TRBV11-2 and TRBJ2-1, with 16 bases matching TRBD2. V was pared by 5 bases and J by 10 bases, with 8 bases of the junction left unmatched. This CDR3 spans 16 amino acids. Germline CDR1 SGHAT, CDR2 FQNNGV. Here the CDR3 reads CASSIPGTSGGVEQFF. CDR3 DNA: TGTGCCAGCAGCATCCCCGGGACTAGCGGGGGGGTGGAGCAGTTCTTC.

The J gene is TRBJ1-6, the V gene TRBV5-6; TRBD1 is a possible D gene (5 bases). This CDR3 contains 15 residues. The germline V gene encodes CDR1 SGHDT and CDR2 YYEEEE. V dropped 4 bases and J dropped 6 bases, with 14 bases sitting between them. The CDR3 DNA reads TGTGCCAGCAGCCCTACCCCCAGGGTTAATTCACCCCTCCACTTT. Encoded protein: CASSPTPRVNSPLHF. The whole variable domain, filled in from reference TRBV5-6 and TRBJ1-6, reads DAGVTQSPTHLIKTRGQQVTLRCSPKSGHDTVSWYQQALGQGPQFIFQYYEEEERQRGNFPDRFSGHQFPNYSSELNVNALLLGDSALYLCASSPTPRVNSPLHFGNGTRLTVT.

V usage is TRBV12-3 or TRBV12-4 and J usage is TRBJ1-5; D not certain. The germline V and J ends were trimmed by 5 bases and 3 bases, with 8 bases remaining between them. The CDR3 length is 13 residues. The CDR3 here is CASSKEINQPQHF. CDR3 sequence (DNA): TGTGCCAGCAGTAAAGAGATCAATCAGCCCCAGCATTTT.

This rearrangement joins TRBV5-6 to TRBJ1-5, with D maybe TRBD1 (5 bases). The CDR3 has 15 amino acids. V dropped 1 base and J dropped 3 bases, with 11 bases sitting between them. Germline assignment: CDR1 SGHDT and CDR2 YYEEEE. CDR3 loop: CASSLRGLVNQPQHF. The CDR3 nucleotides read TGTGCCAGCAGCTTGAGGGGTCTTGTCAATCAGCCCCAGCATTTT. The whole variable domain, filled in from reference TRBV5-6 and TRBJ1-5, reads DAGVTQSPTHLIKTRGQQVTLRCSPKSGHDTVSWYQQALGQGPQFIFQYYEEEERQRGNFPDRFSGHQFPNYSSELNVNALLLGDSALYLCASSLRGLVNQPQHFGDGTRLSIL.

The J gene is TRBJ2-1, the V gene TRBV14; TRBD2 is a possible D gene (6 bases). V lost 6 bases and J 0 bases, leaving 15 bases between the germline ends. Germline CDR1 SGHDN, CDR2 FVKESK. The CDR3 loop spans 16 amino acids. The CDR3 spells CASRETGGISYNEQFF. CDR3 nucleotide sequence: TGTGCCAGCAGGGAAACTGGGGGGATCTCCTACAATGAGCAGTTCTTC.

The CDR3 DNA is TGCGCCAGCAGCTTGACAGGGGAGAATGAAAAACTGTTTTTT. As protein: CASSLTGENEKLFF. This chain joins TRBV5-1 and TRBJ1-4, with 7 bases fitting TRBD1. V was clipped by 1 base and J by 5 bases; unmatched bases: 2. Germline CDR1 reads SGHRS; CDR2 reads YFSETQ. This CDR3 has 14 amino acids.

This rearrangement joins TRBV19 to TRBJ2-3, with 7 bases that match TRBD1. After removal of 3 bases from V and 5 bases from J, the junction contained 5 bases not matched to a gene. Germline CDR1 and CDR2: LNHDA and SQIVND (reference sequence). There are 14 residues in the CDR3. CDR3 sequence: CASSIPGQQDTQYF. In DNA form, the CDR3 reads TGTGCCAGTAGTATCCCGGGACAGCAAGATACGCAGTATTTT.

V and J are TRBV7-9 and TRBJ2-7; TRBD1 matches at 9 bases. Germline lookup yields CDR1 SEHNR and CDR2 FQNEAQ (reference sequence). V shed 5 bases, J shed 4 bases, and the junction held 9 bases outside the gene matches. The CDR3 totals 15 residues. The CDR3, as DNA: TGTGCCAGCAGCGCAACAGGGGGCGCGCTATACGAGCAGTACTTC. Its protein is CASSATGGALYEQYF.